The clone carrying this T cell receptor (beta chain) was counted only a few times. Only in-frame clones appear in the TCRdb table, and some are missing; sequencing was by immunoSEQ multiplex PCR. The table lists around 90,000 clones, about 85% of them singletons. The data derive from a study of control samples from healthy donors and cancer patients. Trimming stripped 0 bases from V and 0 bases from J, with 7 bases between. Per the germline V gene, CDR1 is SGHRS and CDR2 is YFSETQ. CDR3 length: 15 amino acids. The genes are TRBV5-1 and TRBJ1-3; D gene uncertain. This TCR was recovered from a man aged 25 to 45 in good health. The sample consisted of blood. The CDR3 here is CASSLEFGSGNTIYF. CDR3 nucleotides: TGCGCCAGCAGCTTGGAATTCGGCTCTGGAAACACCATATATTTT.